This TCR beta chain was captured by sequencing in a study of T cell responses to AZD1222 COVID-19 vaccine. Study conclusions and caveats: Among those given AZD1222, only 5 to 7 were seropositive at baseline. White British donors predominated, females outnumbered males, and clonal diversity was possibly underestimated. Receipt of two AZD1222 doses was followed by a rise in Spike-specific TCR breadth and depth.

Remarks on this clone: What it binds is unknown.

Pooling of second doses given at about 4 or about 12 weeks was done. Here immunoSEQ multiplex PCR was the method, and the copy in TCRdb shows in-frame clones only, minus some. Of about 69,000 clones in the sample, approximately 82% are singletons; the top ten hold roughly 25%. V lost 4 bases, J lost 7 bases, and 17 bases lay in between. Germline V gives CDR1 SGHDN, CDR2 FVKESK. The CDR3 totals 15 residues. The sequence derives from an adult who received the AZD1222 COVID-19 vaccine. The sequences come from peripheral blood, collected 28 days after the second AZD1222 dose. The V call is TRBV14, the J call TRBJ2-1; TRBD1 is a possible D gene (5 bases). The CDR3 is CASSPTVIPGNEQFF. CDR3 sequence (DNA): TGTGCCAGCAGCCCGACTGTAATTCCAGGGAATGAGCAGTTCTTC.